This TCR beta chain was sequenced for a study of long-term antiretroviral therapy in people with HIV. Study as a whole: It was about a decade after the earliest samples that the 2015 immediate-ART recommendation appeared.

Researchers report immunoSEQ v3.0 was run at survey level. Samples were sequenced targeting 40,000-50,000 T-cell genomes each. Profiled with immunoSEQ multiplex PCR; TCRdb holds only in-frame clones, not every one. The repertoire consists of about 15,000 clones, with roughly 80% occurring once and the leading ten covering around 13%. The length of the CDR3 is 15 residues. The junction had 14 bases not matched to a gene; V was cut back by 10 bases and J by 3 bases. Germline CDR1 is MNHEY and CDR2 is SVGAGI. The sequencing used unsorted PBMCs, collected about 1.2 years before starting antiretroviral therapy. This TCR derives from a man aged 30 to 45 with HIV. This sequence joins TRBV6-5 and TRBJ2-7; TRBD2 agrees at 8 bases. CDR3 DNA sequence: TGTGCCACACGGGGGGGGGTGTCCAGTCTCTACGAGCAGTACTTC. Translation: CATRGGVSSLYEQYF.